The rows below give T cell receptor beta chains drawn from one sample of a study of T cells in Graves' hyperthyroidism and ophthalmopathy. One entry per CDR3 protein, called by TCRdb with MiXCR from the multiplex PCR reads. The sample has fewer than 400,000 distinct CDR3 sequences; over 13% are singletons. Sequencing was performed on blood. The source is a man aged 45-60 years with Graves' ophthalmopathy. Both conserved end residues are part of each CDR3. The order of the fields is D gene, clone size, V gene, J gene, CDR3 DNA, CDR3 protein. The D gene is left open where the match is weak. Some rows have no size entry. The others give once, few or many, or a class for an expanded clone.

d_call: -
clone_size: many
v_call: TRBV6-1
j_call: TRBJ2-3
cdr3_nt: TGTGCCACCGCCGCGGCGACAGATACGCAGTATTTT
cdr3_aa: CATAAATDTQYF

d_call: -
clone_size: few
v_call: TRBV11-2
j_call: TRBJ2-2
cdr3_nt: TGTGCCAGCAGCTTAGATCTTAGCGGGGAGCTGTTTTTT
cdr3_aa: CASSLDLSGELFF

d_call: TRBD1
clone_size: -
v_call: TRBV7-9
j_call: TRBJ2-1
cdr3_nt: TGTGCCAGCAGCATCCCGGGACAGCATTACAATGAGCAGTTCTTC
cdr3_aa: CASSIPGQHYNEQFF

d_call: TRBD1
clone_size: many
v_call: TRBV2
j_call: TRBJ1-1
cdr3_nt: TGTGCCAGCAGTGAAGACAGGGGGAGCATGAACACTGAAGCTTTCTTT
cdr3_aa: CASSEDRGSMNTEAFF

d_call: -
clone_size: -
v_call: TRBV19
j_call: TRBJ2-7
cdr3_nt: TGTGCCAGTAGTATTCTTTCTGGGGGAGGAGGATCCTACGAGCAGTACTTC
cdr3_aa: CASSILSGGGGSYEQYF

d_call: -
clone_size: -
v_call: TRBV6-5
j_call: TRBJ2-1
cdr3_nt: TGTGCCAGCAGTTACCCGGGCGGGGGCGGAAATGAGCAGTTCTTC
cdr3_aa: CASSYPGGGGNEQFF

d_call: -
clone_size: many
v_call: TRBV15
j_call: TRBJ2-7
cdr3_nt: TGTGCCACCAGCAGAGAGACTCAGGAGCAGTACTTC
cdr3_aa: CATSRETQEQYF

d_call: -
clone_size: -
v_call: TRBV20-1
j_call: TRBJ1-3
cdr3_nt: TGCAGTGCGGCAGGGGAATCTGGAAACACCATATATTTT
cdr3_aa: CSAAGESGNTIYF

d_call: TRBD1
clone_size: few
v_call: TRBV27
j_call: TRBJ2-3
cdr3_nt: TGTGCCAGCAGCCACAGGGGAGATACGCAGTATTTT
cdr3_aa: CASSHRGDTQYF

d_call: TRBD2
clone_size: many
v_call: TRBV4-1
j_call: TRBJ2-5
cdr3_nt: TGCGCCAGCAGCACCCTACCGGGGGGTGGGACCCAGTACTTC
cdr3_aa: CASSTLPGGGTQYF

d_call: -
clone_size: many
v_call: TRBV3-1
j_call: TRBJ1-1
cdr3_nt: TGTGCCAGCAGCCAAGACCCTGGCAGCCCGCAGGCTTTCTTT
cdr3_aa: CASSQDPGSPQAFF

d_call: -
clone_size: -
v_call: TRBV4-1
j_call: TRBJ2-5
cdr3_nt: TGCGCCAGCAGCCAAGGTCACCAAGAGACCCAGTACTTC
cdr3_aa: CASSQGHQETQYF

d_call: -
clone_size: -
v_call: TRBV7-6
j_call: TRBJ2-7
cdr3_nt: TGTGCCAGCAGCGAAGGAGGGGACGAGCAGTACTTC
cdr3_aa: CASSEGGDEQYF

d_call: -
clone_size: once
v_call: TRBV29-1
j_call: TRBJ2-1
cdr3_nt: TGCAGCGCCAAGAAGACAAATGAGCAGTTCTTC
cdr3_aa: CSAKKTNEQFF

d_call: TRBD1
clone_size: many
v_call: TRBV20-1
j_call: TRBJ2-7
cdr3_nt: TGCAGTGTCGACAGGGGGCTAACCTACGAGCAGTACTTC
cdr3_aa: CSVDRGLTYEQYF

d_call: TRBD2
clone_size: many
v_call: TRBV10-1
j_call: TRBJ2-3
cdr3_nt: TGCGCCAGCAGTAGCGGGAGCGGAACAGATACGCAGTATTTT
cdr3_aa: CASSSGSGTDTQYF

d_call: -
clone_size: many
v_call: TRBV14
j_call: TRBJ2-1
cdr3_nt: TGTGCCAGCCAACAGAGTTCCCCCTACAATGAGCAGTTCTTC
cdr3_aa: CASQQSSPYNEQFF

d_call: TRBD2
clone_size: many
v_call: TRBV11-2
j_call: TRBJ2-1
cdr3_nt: TGTGCCAGCAGCTTAGTCCTAGCGGGTAGTAACAATGAGCAGTTCTTC
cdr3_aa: CASSLVLAGSNNEQFF

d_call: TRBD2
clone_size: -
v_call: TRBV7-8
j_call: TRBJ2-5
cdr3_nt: TGTGCCAGCAGCTCCAGGGGACTAGCGGGAGTGTTGGAGACCCAGTACTTC
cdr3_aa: CASSSRGLAGVLETQYF

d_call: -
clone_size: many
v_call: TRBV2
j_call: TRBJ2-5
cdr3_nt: TGTGCCAGCACGGGGCGAGAGACCCAGTACTTC
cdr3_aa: CASTGRETQYF

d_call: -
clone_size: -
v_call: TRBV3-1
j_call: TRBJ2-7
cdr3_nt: TGTGCCAGCAGCCAAGGTACTGTAAACTACGAGCAGTACTTC
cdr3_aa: CASSQGTVNYEQYF

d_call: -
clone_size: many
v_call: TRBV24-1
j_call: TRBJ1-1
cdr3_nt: TGTGCCACCAGTGACCCAACGAACACTGAAGCTTTCTTT
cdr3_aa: CATSDPTNTEAFF

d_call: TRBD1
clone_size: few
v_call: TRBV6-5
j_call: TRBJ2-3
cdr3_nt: TGTGCCAGCATTAACAGGGGTTGGGCAGATACGCAGTATTTT
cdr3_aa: CASINRGWADTQYF

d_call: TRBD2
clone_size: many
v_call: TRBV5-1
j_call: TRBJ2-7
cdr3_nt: TGCGCCAGCAGCTTCCTGGGCGGGAGGGCCGTTGACGAGCAGTACTTC
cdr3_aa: CASSFLGGRAVDEQYF

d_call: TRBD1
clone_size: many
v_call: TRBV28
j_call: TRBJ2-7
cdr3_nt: TGTGCCAGCAGTTTTACAGACAGGGGCGGGGAGCAGTACTTC
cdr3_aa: CASSFTDRGGEQYF

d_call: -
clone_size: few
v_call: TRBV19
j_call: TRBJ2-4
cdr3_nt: TGTGCCAGTCGCGCCCAGGGCGCCTTAGCCAAAAACATTCAGTACTTC
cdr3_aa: CASRAQGALAKNIQYF

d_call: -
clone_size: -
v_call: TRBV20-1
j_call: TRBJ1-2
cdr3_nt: TGCAGTGCTTCCGGGGCAGGGGATGGCTACACCTTC
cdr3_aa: CSASGAGDGYTF

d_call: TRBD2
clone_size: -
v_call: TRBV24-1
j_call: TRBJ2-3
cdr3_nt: TGTGCCACCAGTGATGAACCGACGACTAGCGGGAGTATCGATACGCAGTATTTT
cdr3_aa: CATSDEPTTSGSIDTQYF

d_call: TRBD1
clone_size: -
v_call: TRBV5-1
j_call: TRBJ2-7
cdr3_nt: TGCGCCAGCAGACCGAGACAGGGGACCTACGAGCAGTACTTC
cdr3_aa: CASRPRQGTYEQYF